Detailed here is one T cell receptor beta chain. The antigen it recognizes is unknown. Base quality data are lacking; no much larger clone is found one base away. The CDR3 starts with the cysteine, ends with the phenylalanine, and has 13 residues. The DNA shown is the 39-base CDR3, in frame from base 1. Ends trimmed: V by 7 bases, J by 4 bases; bases unmatched to a gene: 5. The germline V gene sets CDR1 to MNHNS and CDR2 to SASEGT. The data derive from a study of CD8+ T cells in alopecia areata (dated by TCRdb to the late 2010s). Context from the whole study: The treated patients took part in an open-label pilot trial in which moderate-to-severe alopecia areata was treated with oral tofacitinib at 5 to 10 mg twice daily. Tofacitinib-treated patients had biopsies at baseline and at 4 and 24 weeks of treatment, with a later scalp biopsy in several patients. Clonality in the scalp was compared among normal scalp (n=4), patchy alopecia areata scalp (n=8), and alopecia totalis/universalis scalp (n=8). Scalp tissue and sorted CD4+ and CD8+ peripheral blood T cells from patchy and totalis/universalis alopecia areata patients and from healthy controls were covered by human TCRbeta sequencing. immunoSEQ multiplex PCR using 35 Vbeta forward primers and 13 Jbeta reverse primers was used to amplify TCRbeta CDR3 regions. RNA was extracted with the PAXgene miRNA kit for fixed scalp, the miRNeasy kit for PBMCs, and the RNeasy kit for mouse skin. Patients stayed on tofacitinib for 6 to 18 months and then had 6 months of follow-up off drug so that delayed response and recurrence could be assessed. High-throughput TCRbeta sequencing was used to examine T cell clonal expansion in alopecia areata in both the C3H/HeJ mouse model and human patients. The study at large found these results: Shared TCR sequences between patients were less evident than in mice, which may be partly attributable to HLA diversity in the patient population. Higher clonality and more expanded CD8+ clones were observed in lesional scalp than in normal scalp, particularly in alopecia totalis/universalis, a finding suggestive of antigenic drive. Scalp TCR repertoire analysis is complicated because resident alphabeta T cells in normal human skin are also sequenced, whereas mouse skin is dominated by gammadelta T cells.

The library came from the immunoSEQ multiplex PCR assay. RNA was extracted from all samples and reverse transcribed into cDNA as template for TCR sequencing. First-strand cDNA was synthesized using SuperScript III with a 2:1 mix of oligo-dT and random hexamers. A synthetic immune receptor repertoire was used to measure amplification bias, and any remaining bias was corrected computationally. From the authors' description of their analysis: Raw reads were preprocessed to remove errors, and CDR3 was defined according to IMGT conventions as the region from the conserved cysteine to phenylalanine. Clonality was computed as 1 minus the Shannon entropy, with the entropy normalized by log2 of the number of productive unique TCRs. Scalp TCRbeta sequences were cross-referenced with sorted blood CD4 and CD8 repertoires so that the CD4 or CD8 identity of scalp clones could be inferred. This is the immuneACCESS table as TCRdb keeps it, with only in-frame sequences that have V and J called. A part of the clones is gone; compared with another copy, unresolved V genes explain less than half, and the rest is unexplained. Clone size and the V and J calls come from that table; the DNA yielded D and trimming. The sample has 45,000 to 70,000 clones on record, around 96% of them singletons. 25% to 30% of the sample is held by the ten biggest clonotypes.

The time point label on this specimen signifies: baseline before oral tofacitinib. Lesional scalp punch biopsies and peripheral blood were collected from alopecia areata patients. PBMCs were isolated by density centrifugation and stained for CD3, CD4 and CD8, after which CD4+ and CD8+ T cells were sorted on a FACSAria. Recombination connected TRBV6-1 to TRBJ2-5, with 8 middle bases fitting TRBD1. This TCR derives from a human donor with alopecia areata. Sequenced material: CD8+ T cells sorted from blood, taken at week 0. The CDR3 here reads CASTGQGIETQYF. The bases read TGTGCCAGCACCGGACAGGGAATAGAGACCCAGTACTTC.